Shown below are 9 T cell receptor beta chains from a single sample sequenced in a study of blood T cells in healthy people across ages. With a J-beta primer mix and a sample-barcoded 5' primer, a second PCR ran about 7 to 12 cycles. TCRdb re-derived calls from the 5' RACE reads in MiXCR, one entry per CDR3 protein. Here the sample spans 750,000 to 950,000 distinct CDR3 sequences, less than 70% being singletons. Material for sequencing was blood. The receptors were gathered from a man older than 75 in good health.

This clonotype has a handful of counts. The chain joins TRBV21-1 to TRBJ2-5. Near its end, the DNA agrees better with TRBJ2-7, so the J call may be wrong. TRBV21-1 represents a pseudogene. This CDR3 contains 14 residues. CDR3 sequence: CASTKGRTAYEQYF. The DNA for the CDR3 is TGTGCCAGCACCAAAGGGAGAACGGCCTACGAGCAGTACTTC.

The gene calls are TRBV29-1 and TRBJ1-2; D gene ambiguous. This CDR3 region has 11 residues. V was clipped by 7 bases and J by 6 bases, with 12 bases between them. Germline values: CDR1 SQVTM, CDR2 ANQGSEA. The CDR3 loop is CSAQGRDGYTF. The CDR3, as DNA: TGCAGCGCCCAAGGACGAGATGGCTACACCTTC.

The CDR3 nucleotides read TGTGCCACCAGCAGAGATGGCGGGGGGTCTCGGGGCTACACCTTC. Protein: CATSRDGGGSRGYTF. This chain links TRBV15 with TRBJ1-2, with a weak D call TRBD1 (5 bases). Germline V gene lookup returns CDR1 LNHNV and CDR2 YYDKDF (reference sequence). The ends were cut back, 0 bases at V and 8 bases at J, with 16 bases in the middle. The CDR3 covers 15 residues. Looking up the rest from reference TRBV15 and TRBJ1-2 gives the full variable domain: DAMVIQNPRYQVTQFGKPVTLSCSQTLNHNVMYWYQQKSSQAPKLLFHYYDKDFNNEADTPDNFQSRRPNTSFCFLDIRSPGLGDTAMYLCATSRDGGGSRGYTFGSGTRLTVV.

This chain connects TRBV4-1 to TRBJ2-5; D call uncertain. The CDR3 covers 15 residues. Germline values: CDR1 MGHRA, CDR2 YSYEKL. V lost 4 bases to trimming and J lost 2 bases, with 14 bases between them. The CDR3 bases are TGCGCCAGCAGCCCCTACCGTACGGAGCAAGAGACCCAGTACTTC. It yields the protein CASSPYRTEQETQYF.

V gene TRBV2 combines with J gene TRBJ2-5, with TRBD1 as a possible D gene (6 bases). CDR1 SNHLY and CDR2 FYNNEI come from the germline V gene. The V gene lost 1 base and the J gene lost 5 bases, with 14 bases spanning the gap. The CDR3 sequence is 15 residues long. CDR3 amino acids: CASSEDRVLRETQYF. Written as DNA, the CDR3 is TGTGCCAGCAGTGAAGACAGGGTGTTGAGGGAGACCCAGTACTTC. Full variable domain (outside the CDR3, taken from reference TRBV2 and TRBJ2-5): EPEVTQTPSHQVTQMGQEVILRCVPISNHLYFYWYRQILGQKVEFLVSFYNNEISEKSEIFDDQFSVERPDGSNFTLKIRSTKLEDSAMYFCASSEDRVLRETQYFGPGTRLLVL.

The V gene is TRBV6-1, the J gene TRBJ2-7; unclear D gene. Germline CDR1 MNHNS, CDR2 SASEGT. The CDR3 loop spans 13 amino acids. V was clipped by 2 bases and J by 2 bases, with 7 bases between them. CDR3 sequence reads: CASSETTAYEQYF. The CDR3 DNA follows: TGTGCCAGCAGTGAAACTACAGCCTACGAGCAGTACTTC.

This CDR3 is CASRGDSNEQFF. CDR3 DNA: TGTGCCAGCAGAGGGGACTCCAATGAGCAGTTCTTC. This chain uses TRBV6-5 with TRBJ2-1, with a possible D match to TRBD2 (6 bases). The CDR3 has 12 residues. V was shortened by 6 bases and J by 6 bases, with 9 bases between the two germline ends. Germline V lookup: CDR1 MNHEY, CDR2 SVGAGI.

The chain has TRBV2 and TRBJ2-1, with D perhaps matching TRBD1 or TRBD2 (5 bases each). Trimming took 11 bases from V and 3 from J, leaving 11 bases between them. The CDR3 covers 12 residues. The germline V gene has CDR1 SNHLY and CDR2 FYNNEI. CDR3 amino acids: CAGHGGYNEQFF. The CDR3 DNA follows: TGTGCCGGCCATGGGGGCTACAATGAGCAGTTCTTC.

This clonotype was recorded a few times. The chain has TRBV12-3 or TRBV12-4 and TRBJ2-1, with no clear D. CDR3 length equals 14 residues. Trimming removed 1 base from V and 8 bases from J, with 12 bases in between. The CDR3 loop reads CASSLGVGFYEQFF. In nucleotides, the CDR3 is TGTGCCAGCAGTTTAGGGGTGGGTTTTTATGAGCAGTTCTTC.